This passage covers 26 T cell receptor beta chains from one sample sequenced in a study of T-cell memory formation after mild COVID-19. TCRdb ran MiXCR on the 5' RACE reads and lists one entry per CDR3 protein. The data show fewer than 700,000 distinct CDR3 sequences, roughly 18% seen once. The sample consisted of PBMCs or a T cell subset sorted from them (not recorded which). The receptors originated from an adult woman who had mild COVID-19 (a few samples of this study predate the infection). Cell type and time point are not known.

The genes are TRBV9 and TRBJ2-7, with D possibly being TRBD1 or TRBD2 (5 bases each). The CDR3 runs to 15 residues. CDR1 and CDR2 (germline): SGDLS, YYNGEE. Trimming stripped 0 bases from V and 1 base from J, with 11 bases between. DNA for the CDR3: TGTGCCAGCAGCGTAGAGCCAGGGAGATCCTACGAGCAGTACTTC. Protein sequence: CASSVEPGRSYEQYF.

The chain employs TRBV6-5 and TRBJ2-2, with a tentative D call TRBD2 (6 bases). V lost 10 bases, J lost 5 bases, and 17 bases lay in between. Per the germline V gene, CDR1 is MNHEY and CDR2 is SVGAGI. The CDR3 contains 14 residues. The CDR3 loop reads CATHAGFLTGELFF. For the CDR3, the DNA is TGTGCCACTCACGCGGGGTTCCTTACCGGGGAGCTGTTTTTT.

The chain carries TRBV7-6 and TRBJ2-2; D tentatively fits TRBD1 or TRBD2 (6 bases each). The CDR3 spans 16 residues. V shed 7 bases and J shed 6 bases, with 21 bases lying between them. Germline lookup yields CDR1 SGHVS and CDR2 FNYEAQ. The CDR3 nucleotides are TGTGCCAGCATGTTCGGGGGCCCCAAGGCGGCCGGGGAGCTGTTTTTT. Amino acid sequence: CASMFGGPKAAGELFF.

Only a few counts were recorded for this clonotype. The CDR3 is CSARITVMNTEAFF. CDR3 DNA: TGCAGCGCAAGAATCACAGTTATGAACACTGAAGCTTTCTTT. J is TRBJ1-1 and V is TRBV29-1; D is uncertain. Germline CDR1 SQVTM, CDR2 ANQGSEA. Trimming shortened V by 7 bases and J by 0 bases, and 15 bases separated the two germline ends. The CDR3 is made up of 14 amino acids.

A few counts support this clonotype. V usage is TRBV5-1 and J usage is TRBJ2-3; TRBD1 is a possible D gene (5 bases). The CDR3 totals 16 residues. V was pared by 1 base and J by 2 bases, with 14 bases between. Germline V gene data show CDR1 as SGHRS and CDR2 as YFSETQ. The CDR3 DNA reads TGCGCCAGCAGCTTGAGTAGGGGAAGGATCACAGATACGCAGTATTTT. Its protein is CASSLSRGRITDTQYF. The full variable domain, in which reference TRBV5-1 and TRBJ2-3 provide the parts outside the CDR3, is KAGVTQTPRYLIKTRGQQVTLSCSPISGHRSVSWYQQTPGQGLQFLFEYFSETQRNKGNFPGRFSGRQFSNSRSEMNVSTLELGDSALYLCASSLSRGRITDTQYFGPGTRLTVL.

This chain links TRBV24-1 with TRBJ2-5, with D possibly matching TRBD2 (5 bases). There are 16 residues in the CDR3. V shed 4 bases and J shed 4 bases, with 18 bases lying between them. From germline, CDR1 is KGHDR and CDR2 SFDVKD. The CDR3, as DNA: TGTGCCACCAGTGACCCCAGCGGAAGTGGCGTAGAGACCCAGTACTTC. This translates into CATSDPSGSGVETQYF.

A few counts support this clonotype. The gene calls are TRBV12-3 or TRBV12-4 and TRBJ1-2; 10 nucleotides agree with TRBD1. CDR3 size: 16 residues. With V trimmed by 5 bases and J by 14 bases, 20 bases remained unmatched. CDR3 sequence reads: CASSLAGGQGPSRPTF. CDR3 coding DNA: TGTGCCAGCAGTCTCGCCGGGGGACAGGGGCCTTCTCGACCAACCTTC.

Only a few counts were recorded for this clonotype. The genes are TRBV29-1 and TRBJ1-1; D is uncertain. The V gene's germline CDR1 is SQVTM and CDR2 ANQGSEA. V lost 4 bases and J lost 2, with 11 bases in between. CDR3 size: 13 residues. The CDR3 coding sequence is TGCAGCGTTGGAGGTACTCCTAACACTGAAGCTTTCTTT. Protein product: CSVGGTPNTEAFF. The whole variable domain, remainder taken from reference TRBV29-1 and TRBJ1-1, is SAVISQKPSRDICQRGTSLTIQCQVDSQVTMMFWYRQQPGQSLTLIATANQGSEATYESGFVIDKFPISRPNLTFSTLTVSNMSPEDSSIYLCSVGGTPNTEAFFGQGTRLTVV.

Only a few counts were recorded for this clonotype. The chain combines TRBV7-9 with TRBJ2-3; the match to TRBD2 covers 8 bases. The germline V gene encodes CDR1 SEHNR and CDR2 FQNEAQ (reference sequence). This CDR3 comprises 16 residues. The V gene end was trimmed by 3 bases and the J gene end by 3 bases; junction bases not matched to a gene: 8. CDR3 bases: TGTGCCAGCAGCTTGGGGCCCGGGAGGGGGACAGATACGCAGTATTTT. Residues: CASSLGPGRGTDTQYF.

This clonotype was counted a single time. This chain uses TRBV30 with TRBJ2-3; 7 bases agree with TRBD2. The CDR3 extends over 13 amino acids. V lost 4 bases, J lost 3 bases, and 4 bases stayed unmatched. Per germline, CDR1 GTSNPN and CDR2 SVGIG (reference sequence). The CDR3 nucleotides are TGTGCCTGGACGGCGGGAGTGACAGATACGCAGTATTTT. The encoded protein is CAWTAGVTDTQYF.

The CDR3 coding sequence is TGTGCCTGGAGTCACGTAAGTGGAAACACCATATATTTT. Its protein is CAWSHVSGNTIYF. This chain uses TRBV30 with TRBJ1-3; D is undetermined. The CDR3 contains 13 residues. Trimming took off 2 bases at V and 3 bases at J, with 8 bases between the two ends. Looked up from germline, CDR1 is GTSNPN and CDR2 is SVGIG (reference sequence).

The sample holds a few counts of this clonotype. The rearrangement links TRBV29-1 to TRBJ2-7, with D maybe TRBD1 (5 bases). Trimming removed 7 bases from V and 6 bases from J, with 19 bases in between. CDR1 is SQVTM, CDR2 ANQGSEA, per germline. This CDR3 is built from 13 residues. CDR3 residues: CSAGPRAGAEQYF. Written as DNA, the CDR3 is TGCAGCGCTGGACCCAGGGCTGGAGCCGAGCAGTACTTC.

This chain connects TRBV12-3 or TRBV12-4 to TRBJ2-3, with D perhaps given as TRBD1 or TRBD2 (5 bases each). The V end was cut by 0 bases, the J end by 0 bases, with 16 bases between. The CDR3 extends over 18 amino acids. CDR3 protein: CASSLALSGRSSTDTQYF. Written as DNA, the CDR3 is TGTGCCAGCAGTTTAGCGCTGTCGGGGCGATCGAGCACAGATACGCAGTATTTT.

The rearrangement joins TRBV4-1 to TRBJ1-1, with a possible D match to TRBD1 (6 bases). Germline CDR1 and CDR2: MGHRA and YSYEKL. CDR3 length: 16 amino acids. V was clipped by 1 base and J by 0 bases, with 12 bases between them. The CDR3 spells CASSQVTGTMNTEAFF. CDR3 DNA: TGCGCCAGCAGCCAAGTTACAGGGACAATGAACACTGAAGCTTTCTTT.

V gene TRBV7-9 combines with J gene TRBJ2-1, with D perhaps TRBD1 or TRBD2 (5 bases each). Trimming took off 5 bases at V and 9 bases at J, with 17 bases between the two ends. The CDR3 has 14 amino acids. CDR1 and CDR2 (germline): SEHNR, FQNEAQ (reference sequence). The CDR3 loop is CASSLAATRGEQFF. As DNA, the CDR3 is TGTGCCAGCAGCCTCGCTGCTACGAGGGGTGAGCAGTTCTTC.

This clonotype turned up a few times. The V and J genes are TRBV12-3 or TRBV12-4 and TRBJ2-7, with a tentative D call TRBD2 (5 bases). Trimming left V 5 bases short and J 0 bases short, with 8 bases between. This CDR3 spans 13 amino acids. CDR3 loop: CASSGGPSYEQYF. The CDR3 region has the DNA TGTGCCAGCAGTGGAGGCCCCTCCTACGAGCAGTACTTC.

There are a few counts of this clonotype. The rearrangement links TRBV5-1 to TRBJ2-3; 13 positions match TRBD2. V trimming: 3 bases; J trimming: 3 bases; junction bases outside the gene matches: 13. The V gene's germline CDR1 is SGHRS and CDR2 YFSETQ. This CDR3 contains 19 residues. The CDR3 loop is CASSSRLAGGAPSTDTQYF. The CDR3 DNA follows: TGCGCCAGCAGCTCCAGACTAGCGGGAGGCGCTCCATCTACAGATACGCAGTATTTT.

This chain joins TRBV7-2 and TRBJ2-7; D might be TRBD2 (6 bases). V lost 6 bases to trimming and J lost 1 base, with 16 bases between them. Germline V lookup: CDR1 SGHTA, CDR2 FQGNSA. This CDR3 contains 15 residues. The CDR3 sequence: CASSYRDWGSYEQYF. The CDR3 bases are TGTGCCAGCAGTTACCGGGACTGGGGGTCCTACGAGCAGTACTTC.

This clonotype was picked up many times. The chain joins TRBV7-2 to TRBJ2-1, with 13 positions matching TRBD2. Germline lookup yields CDR1 SGHTA and CDR2 FQGNSA. The CDR3 runs to 15 residues. Germline trimming cut 1 base from V and 12 bases from J; bases unmatched to any gene: 6. This chain's CDR3 is CASSLGRGLAGTQFF. CDR3 in DNA: TGTGCCAGCAGCTTAGGCAGGGGACTAGCGGGAACGCAGTTCTTC.

This clonotype was seen a few times. This chain connects TRBV4-3 to TRBJ1-1; the D gene is possibly TRBD1 (5 bases). The CDR3 runs 16 residues. Germline CDR1 is LGHNA and CDR2 is YSLEER. V was pared by 1 base and J by 4 bases, with 16 bases between. The CDR3 region is CASSQVSGRLATEAFF. The DNA for the CDR3 is TGCGCCAGCAGCCAAGTCTCAGGGAGGCTGGCCACTGAAGCTTTCTTT.

This clonotype was detected only a few times. The CDR3 coding sequence is TGCAGCCCGACTAGCGGGGCCTACAATGAGCAGTTCTTC. As protein: CSPTSGAYNEQFF. The genes are TRBV20-1 and TRBJ2-1; TRBD2 agrees at 11 bases. The V gene's germline CDR1 is DFQATT and CDR2 SNEGSKA (reference sequence). The CDR3 extends over 13 amino acids.

The rearrangement links TRBV7-9 to TRBJ2-3; 11 nucleotides agree with TRBD2. The CDR3 length is 16 residues. The germline V gene encodes CDR1 SEHNR and CDR2 FQNEAQ (reference sequence). After removal of 5 bases from V and 0 bases from J, the junction contained 4 bases not matched to a gene. CDR3: CASSDTSGGSTDTQYF. Written as DNA, the CDR3 is TGTGCCAGCAGCGATACTAGCGGGGGTAGCACAGATACGCAGTATTTT.

This chain joins TRBV5-1 and TRBJ2-7; 8 nucleotides match TRBD1. The V segment lost 4 bases and the J segment 3 bases; nucleotides outside the gene matches: 9. There are 15 residues in the CDR3. Germline CDR1 is SGHRS and CDR2 is YFSETQ. This CDR3 is CASSPRQGRNYEQYF. The CDR3, as DNA: TGCGCCAGCAGCCCGAGACAGGGGCGGAACTACGAGCAGTACTTC.

This chain joins TRBV12-3 or TRBV12-4 and TRBJ2-3, with a tentative D call TRBD2 (5 bases). Trimming shortened V by 9 bases and J by 2 bases, and 15 bases separated the two germline ends. The CDR3 covers 14 residues. In DNA, the CDR3 is TGTGCCAGTTCCTCGGGGTTTTTCACAGATACGCAGTATTTT. The encoded protein is CASSSGFFTDTQYF.

This clonotype was detected many times. V and J are TRBV10-3 and TRBJ2-1, with D possibly matching TRBD2 (5 bases). This CDR3 is 15 amino acids long. Per the germline V gene, CDR1 is ENHRY and CDR2 is SYGVKD. V was shortened by 6 bases and J by 6 bases, with 18 bases between the two germline ends. The DNA for the CDR3 is TGTGCCATCAGGAGAACAGTCGAGGGCCCCAATGAGCAGTTCTTC. Its translation is CAIRRTVEGPNEQFF.

The chain is built from TRBV20-1 and TRBJ2-5; TRBD1 aligns across 8 bases. Germline V gene lookup returns CDR1 DFQATT and CDR2 SNEGSKA (reference sequence). V shed 4 bases and J 7 bases; nucleotides not matched to a gene: 8. The CDR3 sequence is 13 residues long. The CDR3 here is CSATKTGVRTQYF. CDR3 sequence (DNA): TGCAGTGCTACCAAGACAGGGGTACGGACCCAGTACTTC.